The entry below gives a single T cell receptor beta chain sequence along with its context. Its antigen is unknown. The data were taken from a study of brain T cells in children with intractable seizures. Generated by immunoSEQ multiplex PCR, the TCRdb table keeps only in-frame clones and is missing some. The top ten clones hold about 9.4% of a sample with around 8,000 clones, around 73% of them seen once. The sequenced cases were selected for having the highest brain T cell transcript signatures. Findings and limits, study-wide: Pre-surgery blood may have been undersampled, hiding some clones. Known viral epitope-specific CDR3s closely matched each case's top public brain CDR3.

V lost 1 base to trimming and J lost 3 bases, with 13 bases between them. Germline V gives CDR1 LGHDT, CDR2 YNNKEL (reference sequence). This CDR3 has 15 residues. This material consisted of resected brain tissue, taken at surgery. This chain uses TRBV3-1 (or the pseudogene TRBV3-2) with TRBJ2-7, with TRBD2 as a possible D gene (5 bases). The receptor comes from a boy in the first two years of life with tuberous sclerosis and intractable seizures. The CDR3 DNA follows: TGTGCCAGCAGCCAAGCATCCCTAGCAGGCTACGAGCAGTACTTC. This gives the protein CASSQASLAGYEQYF.